This entry lists 18 T cell receptor beta chains sequenced from one sample in a study of T-cell memory formation after mild COVID-19. MiXCR, applied by TCRdb to the 5' RACE reads, yields one record per CDR3 protein. The sample consists of 50,000 or so distinct CDR3 sequences, around 10% of them appearing once. Sequencing was done on a sample of PBMCs or a T cell subset sorted from them (not recorded which). The source is an adult woman who had mild COVID-19 (a few samples of this study predate the infection). Cell type and time point are not known.

Remarks on this clonotype: Sequence at one end of the junction differs from germline and may be a read error. The chain is built from TRBV12-3 or TRBV12-4 and TRBJ2-1, with D perhaps TRBD2 (6 bases). The CDR3 runs 11 residues. The CDR3 here is CASSLGGWPLF. CDR3 coding DNA: TGTGCCAGCAGTTTGGGGGGTTGGCCGCTCTTC.

The chain couples TRBV20-1 to TRBJ2-5; D not resolved. This CDR3 comprises 11 residues. Trimming stripped 6 bases from V and 2 bases from J, with 7 bases between. The germline V gene encodes CDR1 DFQATT and CDR2 SNEGSKA (reference sequence). This CDR3 reads CSAKIQETQYF. CDR3 coding DNA: TGCAGTGCAAAAATTCAAGAGACCCAGTACTTC.

This clonotype has just a few counts. The V call is TRBV11-1, the J call TRBJ2-2; D unclear. This CDR3 is built from 15 residues. The V gene lost 5 bases and the J gene lost 3 bases, with 13 bases spanning the gap. Germline CDR1 is SGHAT and CDR2 is FQDESV (reference sequence). CDR3 protein: CASSRGRVYTGELFF. In nucleotides, the CDR3 is TGTGCCAGCAGCCGTGGCCGGGTCTACACCGGGGAGCTGTTTTTT.

This chain uses TRBV7-3 with TRBJ2-1; TRBD2 might be the D (5 bases). CDR3 length: 15 amino acids. The V and J ends lost 0 bases and 5 bases respectively, with 11 bases between them. Germline lookup yields CDR1 SGHTA and CDR2 FQGTGA. CDR3 DNA: TGTGCCAGCAGCTTAACTCCGGCTAGCAACAATGAGCAGTTCTTC. Protein: CASSLTPASNNEQFF.

This clonotype was counted a few times. The rearrangement joins TRBV25-1 to TRBJ2-1; 8 positions agree with TRBD2. With V trimmed by 6 bases and J by 4 bases, 8 bases remained unmatched. This CDR3 has 15 residues. CDR1 is MGHDK and CDR2 is SYGVNS in the germline V gene. The CDR3 nucleotides read TGTGCCAGCAGGCGGAGCGGGGGAGAGTACAATGAGCAGTTCTTC. Amino acid sequence: CASRRSGGEYNEQFF.

J is TRBJ2-3 and V is TRBV12-5; TRBD2 matches 8 bases. The germline CDR1 and CDR2 sequences are LGHNT and FRNRAP. V trimming: 7 bases; J trimming: 5 bases; junction bases outside the gene matches: 8. The CDR3 is 14 residues long. In DNA form, the CDR3 reads TGTGCTAGTGTGTGGCGGGAGGTGAAAGATACGCAGTATTTT. Amino acid sequence: CASVWREVKDTQYF.

This clonotype was observed at least ten times. The rearrangement joins TRBV6-6 to TRBJ2-2; D is uncertain. The CDR3 is 16 residues long. The V and J ends lost 7 bases and 1 base respectively, with 16 bases between them. The germline V gene has CDR1 MNHNY and CDR2 SVGAGI (reference sequence). CDR3 sequence (DNA): TGTGCCAGCATCTTGTCGCCCGCGATGAACACCGGGGAGCTGTTTTTT. This codes for CASILSPAMNTGELFF.

This clonotype came up a few times. The V and J genes are TRBV4-2 and TRBJ1-2; no reliable D call. Trimming took off 6 bases at V and 4 bases at J, with 12 bases between the two ends. Germline V gives CDR1 LGHNA, CDR2 YNFKEQ. This CDR3 has 13 amino acids. CDR3 sequence: CASSPTETYGYTF. CDR3 coding DNA: TGTGCCAGCAGTCCTACTGAGACCTATGGCTACACCTTC.

The genes are TRBV6-1 and TRBJ2-5, with D perhaps matching TRBD1 (6 bases). This CDR3 region has 16 residues. V was shortened by 6 bases and J by 2 bases, with 19 bases between the two germline ends. The germline V gene has CDR1 MNHNS and CDR2 SASEGT. In DNA form, the CDR3 reads TGTGCCAGCAGAAATCTTGTGACAGGAAGACAAGAGACCCAGTACTTC. Amino acid sequence: CASRNLVTGRQETQYF.

This clonotype showed up many times. V and J are TRBV5-1 and TRBJ2-3, with 16 bases identical to TRBD2. Germline trimming cut 4 bases from V and 7 bases from J; bases unmatched to any gene: 9. The CDR3 is 17 residues long. From germline, CDR1 is SGHRS and CDR2 YFSETQ. CDR3 nucleotide sequence: TGCGCCAGCAGCCCCGGGACTAGCGGGGGGGCCTTTCATACGCAGTATTTT. Encoded protein: CASSPGTSGGAFHTQYF. Drawing the rest from reference TRBV5-1 and TRBJ2-3, the complete variable domain is KAGVTQTPRYLIKTRGQQVTLSCSPISGHRSVSWYQQTPGQGLQFLFEYFSETQRNKGNFPGRFSGRQFSNSRSEMNVSTLELGDSALYLCASSPGTSGGAFHTQYFGPGTRLTVL.

The chain has TRBV12-3 or TRBV12-4 and TRBJ2-4, with no clear D. Trimming stripped 5 bases from V and 0 bases from J, with 11 bases between. The CDR3 extends over 15 amino acids. The DNA for the CDR3 is TGTGCCAGCAGTCTCCGAGAGGTAGCCAAAAACATTCAGTACTTC. It yields the protein CASSLREVAKNIQYF.

This clonotype was picked up a small number of times. The chain employs TRBV20-1 and TRBJ2-7; 7 bases fit TRBD2. Looked up from germline, CDR1 is DFQATT and CDR2 is SNEGSKA (reference sequence). The CDR3 covers 13 residues. Trimming cost V 3 bases and J 1 base; bases outside gene matches: 3. The chain's CDR3 is CSARLRGSYEQYF. In DNA form, the CDR3 reads TGCAGTGCTAGGTTGCGGGGGTCCTACGAGCAGTACTTC.

Ten or more counts support this clonotype. The rearrangement joins TRBV12-3 or TRBV12-4 to TRBJ2-3, with D possibly called TRBD1 or TRBD2 (5 bases each). V lost 8 bases, J lost 1 base, and 13 bases lay in between. CDR3 size: 14 residues. The CDR3 DNA reads TGTGCCAGCGGTAGAGGGGCCGGCACAGATACGCAGTATTTT. Translated, it gives CASGRGAGTDTQYF.

This clonotype was found many times. The chain couples TRBV3-1 to TRBJ2-2; 8 bases map to TRBD2. CDR3 length: 15 amino acids. The V and J ends lost 6 bases and 2 bases, in that order; junction bases with no gene match: 5. The germline V gene encodes CDR1 LGHDT and CDR2 YNNKEL (reference sequence). CDR3 in amino acids: CASRSGLENTGELFF. The CDR3 region has the DNA TGTGCCAGCAGGTCGGGACTAGAAAACACCGGGGAGCTGTTTTTT. Supplemented by reference TRBV3-1 and TRBJ2-2, the full variable domain reads DTAVSQTPKYLVTQMGNDKSIKCEQNLGHDTMYWYKQDSKKFLKIMFSYNNKELIINETVPNRFSPKSPDKAHLNLHINSLELGDSAVYFCASRSGLENTGELFFGEGSRLTVL.

This clonotype was seen more than once but under ten times. The V call is TRBV20-1, the J call TRBJ1-6, with D possibly being TRBD1 (6 bases). V shed 0 bases and J shed 10 bases, with 13 bases lying between them. The CDR3 is made up of 14 amino acids. Germline V gene sequence: CDR1 DFQATT, CDR2 SNEGSKA (reference sequence). CDR3 loop: CSARDVGAGSPLHF. The CDR3 bases are TGCAGTGCTAGAGATGTGGGGGCGGGGTCACCCCTCCACTTT.

This chain uses TRBV3-1 with TRBJ1-1, with no clear D. Germline CDR1 reads LGHDT; CDR2 reads YNNKEL (reference sequence). V was clipped by 0 bases and J by 0 bases, with 8 bases between them. CDR3 length: 15 amino acids. In nucleotides, the CDR3 is TGTGCCAGCAGCCAAGAACCAGGAATGAACACTGAAGCTTTCTTT. It encodes CASSQEPGMNTEAFF. Full variable domain (rest looked up from reference TRBV3-1 and TRBJ1-1): DTAVSQTPKYLVTQMGNDKSIKCEQNLGHDTMYWYKQDSKKFLKIMFSYNNKELIINETVPNRFSPKSPDKAHLNLHINSLELGDSAVYFCASSQEPGMNTEAFFGQGTRLTVV.

A few counts support this clonotype. This sequence joins TRBV5-1 and TRBJ2-4, with a weak D call TRBD2 (6 bases). V gave up 4 bases and J gave up 7 bases, with 15 bases separating them. This CDR3 region has 14 residues. Germline values: CDR1 SGHRS, CDR2 YFSETQ. CDR3 nucleotides: TGCGCCAGCAGCCCGGATGGGGGGACGAACATTCAGTACTTC. Its translation is CASSPDGGTNIQYF.

This clonotype was seen many times. The chain uses TRBV20-1 and TRBJ2-1, with 11 bases identical to TRBD2. Germline CDR1 DFQATT, CDR2 SNEGSKA (reference sequence). The CDR3 sequence is 15 residues long. V lost 5 bases to trimming and J lost 7 bases; unmatched junction nucleotides: 10. The CDR3 nucleotides read TGCAGTGCTTATTTAGCGGGAGGGGGATGGAATGAGCAGTTCTTC. Protein product: CSAYLAGGGWNEQFF.